This entry features one TCR beta chain sequence. The CDR3 loop spans 11 amino acids. Trimming took off 4 bases at V and 6 bases at J, with 4 bases between the two ends. Germline CDR1 and CDR2: MNHEY and SMNVEV (reference sequence). The entry originates in a study of cytomegalovirus exposure and HLA in healthy donors. Study at large: Earlier findings included some 120 million unique TCR beta sequences obtained from 150 million to 200 million T cells.

The primer mix had 60 Vbeta and 13 Jbeta primers. Profiling relied on immunoSEQ multiplex PCR, and the TCRdb table lists in-frame clones only, not all of them. The sample has roughly 38,000 clones, roughly 90% seen once. Specimen: PBMCs. This TCR was sampled from a woman between 18 and 29 years old in good health and CMV-seronegative. V gene TRBV27 combines with J gene TRBJ2-4; D remains ambiguous. CDR3 DNA sequence: TGTGCCAGCAGTTCGGGAAACATTCAGTACTTC. It codes for CASSSGNIQYF.